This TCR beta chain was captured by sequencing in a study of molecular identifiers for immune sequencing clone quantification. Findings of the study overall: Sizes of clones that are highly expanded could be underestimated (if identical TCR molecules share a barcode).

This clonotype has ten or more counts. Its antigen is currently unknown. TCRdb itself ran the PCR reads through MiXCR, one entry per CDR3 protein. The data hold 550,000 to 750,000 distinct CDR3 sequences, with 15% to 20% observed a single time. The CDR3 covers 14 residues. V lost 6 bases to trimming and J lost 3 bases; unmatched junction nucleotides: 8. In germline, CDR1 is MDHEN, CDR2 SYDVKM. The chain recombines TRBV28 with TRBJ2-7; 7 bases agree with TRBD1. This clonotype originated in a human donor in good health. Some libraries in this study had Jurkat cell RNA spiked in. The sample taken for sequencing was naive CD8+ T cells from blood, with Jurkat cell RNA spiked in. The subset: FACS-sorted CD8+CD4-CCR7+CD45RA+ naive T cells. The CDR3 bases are TGTGCCAGCAGCGTGAGGGGACAGCACTACGAGCAGTACTTC. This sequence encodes CASSVRGQHYEQYF. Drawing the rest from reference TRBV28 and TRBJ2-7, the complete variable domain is DVKVTQSSRYLVKRTGEKVFLECVQDMDHENMFWYRQDPGLGLRLIYFSYDVKMKEKGDIPEGYSVSREKKERFSLILESASTNQTSMYLCASSVRGQHYEQYFGPGTRLTVT.